Listed below are T cell receptor beta chains from one sample, sequenced in a study of molecular identifiers for immune sequencing clone quantification. Via MiXCR, TCRdb re-called the PCR reads, giving one row per CDR3 protein. The sample has about 10,000 distinct CDR3 sequences, 21% seen once. Material for sequencing was naive CD8+ T cells from blood, with Jurkat cell RNA spiked in. All receptors come from a human donor in good health. Some libraries in this study had Jurkat cell RNA spiked in. Each CDR3 is given without its conserved first and last residue. Not all rows give a size; the values are once, few, many and, for expanded clones, a class.

V gene	CDR3 length	clone size	CDR3 protein
TRBV7-9	15	medium-sized	ASSLGFFSSSTDTQY
TRBV7-3	11	once	ASSTASSDTQY
TRBV4-3	16	medium-sized	ASSLSLSGVSGANVLT
TRBV11-2	12	medium-sized	ASSSQGAKNIQY
TRBV7-7	12	medium-sized	ASSSGQGQETQY
TRBV15	11	-	ATSRDRWTEAF
TRBV7-9	15	-	ASSLPNGDRGIRELF
TRBV6-5	16	medium-sized	ASSQRSRQTPSTDTQY
TRBV27	13	few	ASSYLGMGDYGYT
TRBV29-1	13	-	SVESMVAPSNEQF
TRBV3-2	18	-	ASSQDMGRRLGSRTYEQY
TRBV28	12	medium-sized	ASMPTGASYEQY
TRBV5-6	11	medium-sized	ASTPRMQETQY
TRBV27	13	medium-sized	ASSPVPDKDYEQY
TRBV7-2	12	many	ASSLLGTEETQY
TRBV6-2/TRBV6-3	12	-	ASSYYGGSYEQY
TRBV7-8	13	medium-sized	ASSYPRQSTDTQY
TRBV30	11	medium-sized	AWSGPTPYEQY
TRBV19	14	-	ASGDLGLVGLDTQY
TRBV27	12	medium-sized	ASSLQGYNQPQH
TRBV7-6	14	-	ASSLNRASGANVLT
TRBV7-9	14	many	ASSLVADTSYNEQF
TRBV19	12	medium-sized	ASSYGGTQETQY
TRBV5-4	13	medium-sized	ASSNLAGEGDTQY
TRBV28	12	medium-sized	ASSPVGLNYEQY
TRBV9	14	many	ASSVEESGGAIEQF
TRBV11-3	14	-	ASSHTSGALGNERF